Each of the 30 T cell receptor beta chains below was sequenced from the same sample in a study of technical replicates of blood from several donors. Clones were sequenced by immunoSEQ multiplex PCR, and TCRdb holds only the in-frame ones, with some missing. The sample lists tens of thousands of clones, around 91% occurring once. Sequenced sample: T cells isolated from PBMCs. These receptors came from a human donor in good health. Some clones in this sample may be carry-over from other donors' samples.

This chain links TRBV5-1 with TRBJ2-7; 8 positions agree with TRBD1. Germline values: CDR1 SGHRS, CDR2 YFSETQ. The junction had 2 bases not matched to a gene; V was cut back by 4 bases and J by 2 bases. The CDR3 covers 13 residues. Written as DNA, the CDR3 is TGCGCCAGCAGCACGACAGGGGCCTACGAGCAGTACTTC. It translates to CASSTTGAYEQYF. The variable domain in full, completed from reference TRBV5-1 and TRBJ2-7, reads KAGVTQTPRYLIKTRGQQVTLSCSPISGHRSVSWYQQTPGQGLQFLFEYFSETQRNKGNFPGRFSGRQFSNSRSEMNVSTLELGDSALYLCASSTTGAYEQYFGPGTRLTVT.

The rearrangement links TRBV25-1 to TRBJ2-2, with a tentative D call TRBD1 (6 bases). This CDR3 has 12 amino acids. Per germline, CDR1 MGHDK and CDR2 SYGVNS. The germline V and J ends were trimmed by 9 bases and 7 bases, with 12 bases remaining between them. CDR3 residues: CARAGAGGELFF. The CDR3 DNA follows: TGTGCCAGAGCAGGGGCCGGCGGGGAGCTGTTTTTT.

The chain carries TRBV28 and TRBJ2-7, with D perhaps TRBD1 (5 bases). V was shortened by 1 base and J by 2 bases, with 12 bases between the two germline ends. Germline V gene data show CDR1 as MDHEN and CDR2 as SYDVKM. This CDR3 contains 15 residues. The CDR3 is CASSLFTGDTYEQYF. In nucleotides, the CDR3 is TGTGCCAGCAGTTTATTTACAGGAGATACCTACGAGCAGTACTTC.

V usage is TRBV5-6 and J usage is TRBJ2-1; 13 bases agree with TRBD2. The germline CDR1 and CDR2 sequences are SGHDT and YYEEEE. CDR3 length: 16 amino acids. Trimming removed 3 bases from V and 4 bases from J; junction bases left unmatched: 4. The CDR3 DNA sequence: TGTGCCAGCAGCTCGGGACTAGCGGGATCTTACAATGAGCAGTTCTTC. The encoded protein is CASSSGLAGSYNEQFF. Full variable domain (remainder filled in from reference TRBV5-6 and TRBJ2-1): DAGVTQSPTHLIKTRGQQVTLRCSPKSGHDTVSWYQQALGQGPQFIFQYYEEEERQRGNFPDRFSGHQFPNYSSELNVNALLLGDSALYLCASSSGLAGSYNEQFFGPGTRLTVL.

V and J are TRBV7-9 and TRBJ1-2, with 7 bases lining up with TRBD1. Looked up from germline, CDR1 is SEHNR and CDR2 is FQNEAQ (reference sequence). Unmatched junction bases numbered 10, after V lost 3 bases and J lost 6 bases. The CDR3 sequence is 15 residues long. CDR3 sequence: CASSFETGTDHGYTF. The CDR3 coding sequence is TGTGCCAGCAGCTTTGAGACCGGGACAGACCATGGCTACACCTTC.

The chain employs TRBV5-1 and TRBJ2-5; D perhaps matches TRBD1 (5 bases). There are 11 residues in the CDR3. Trimming removed 5 bases from V and 3 bases from J, with 5 bases in between. Germline V gene data show CDR1 as SGHRS and CDR2 as YFSETQ. The CDR3 DNA reads as TGCGCCAGCAGACAGGAAGAGACCCAGTACTTC. Translated: CASRQEETQYF.

This clone was observed a single time. The chain joins TRBV10-3 to TRBJ2-5; D gene unclear. TRBJ2-7 explains the end of the DNA better; the J call may be wrong. The germline V gene has CDR1 ENHRY and CDR2 SYGVKD. The CDR3 consists of 11 residues. The CDR3 region is CAISGDNEQYF. The CDR3 DNA follows: TGTGCCATCAGTGGAGACAACGAGCAGTACTTC.

V and J are TRBV4-1 and TRBJ1-4; 8 bases align to TRBD1. V dropped 2 bases and J dropped 3; count of bases not matched to a gene: 5. The CDR3 sequence is 16 residues long. Per the germline V gene, CDR1 is MGHRA and CDR2 is YSYEKL. CDR3 coding DNA: TGCGCCAGCAGCCAACGCTCGACAGGGGCTAATGAAAAACTGTTTTTT. This encodes CASSQRSTGANEKLFF.

V gene TRBV7-9 combines with J gene TRBJ2-5; D is possibly TRBD1 (6 bases). Deletions cut 5 bases from V and 2 bases from J, with 21 bases between. The CDR3 has 17 residues. From germline, CDR1 is SEHNR and CDR2 FQNEAQ (reference sequence). CDR3 bases: TGTGCCAGCAGCGTGGGAGTTGGGACATTCGGACAAGAGACCCAGTACTTC. Protein product: CASSVGVGTFGQETQYF.

The chain has TRBV13 and TRBJ2-7; D not resolved. Germline CDR1 reads PRHDT; CDR2 reads FYEKMQ (reference sequence). The V end was cut by 1 base, the J end by 1 base, with 8 bases between. This CDR3 contains 14 residues. This CDR3 is CASSLVAASYEQYF. The CDR3 nucleotides are TGTGCCAGCAGCTTAGTGGCGGCTTCCTACGAGCAGTACTTC. Supplemented by reference TRBV13 and TRBJ2-7, the full variable domain reads AAGVIQSPRHLIKEKRETATLKCYPIPRHDTVYWYQQGPGQDPQFLISFYEKMQSDKGSIPDRFSAQQFSDYHSELNMSSLELGDSALYFCASSLVAASYEQYFGPGTRLTVT.

This clone occurred once. The chain uses TRBV29-1 and TRBJ1-1; tentatively, D is TRBD1 (6 bases). V shed 3 bases and J shed 5 bases, with 10 bases lying between them. This CDR3 has 12 residues. Germline V lookup: CDR1 SQVTM, CDR2 ANQGSEA. The CDR3 sequence: CSVEPQGTEAFF. CDR3 DNA sequence: TGCAGCGTTGAGCCGCAGGGGACTGAAGCTTTCTTT.

The genes are TRBV7-8 and TRBJ2-1, with TRBD2 identical over 10 bases. The CDR3 has 18 amino acids. Per the germline V gene, CDR1 is SGHVS and CDR2 is FQNEAQ. Trimming at V came to 2 bases and at J to 8 bases, leaving 15 bases not matched to a gene. For the CDR3, the DNA is TGTGCCAGCAGCTTAACCTCGCCTCTAGCGGGAGTGGTCGATGAGCAGTTCTTC. Translation gives CASSLTSPLAGVVDEQFF.

The chain employs TRBV27 and TRBJ1-1; D might be TRBD1 (5 bases). The germline gives CDR1 MNHEY, CDR2 SMNVEV (reference sequence). The CDR3 runs 12 residues. The ends were cut back, 4 bases at V and 7 bases at J, with 10 bases in the middle. The CDR3 nucleotides are TGTGCCAGCAGTTGGGGGGGAGGTGAAGCTTTCTTT. Amino acids: CASSWGGGEAFF.

This rearrangement joins TRBV5-4 to TRBJ1-2; 9 bases are a match to TRBD1. This CDR3 comprises 14 residues. The V gene end was trimmed by 4 bases and the J gene end by 2 bases; junction bases not matched to a gene: 3. Per the germline V gene, CDR1 is SGHNT and CDR2 is YYREEE (reference sequence). The chain's CDR3 is CASSTQGANYGYTF. The CDR3, as DNA: TGTGCCAGCAGCACACAGGGGGCGAACTATGGCTACACCTTC.

The chain has TRBV18 and TRBJ1-5; 9 positions match TRBD1. Trimming took 3 bases from V and 7 from J; bases not matched to a gene: 7. CDR3 length: 15 residues. CDR1 and CDR2 (germline): KGHSH, LQKENI. The CDR3 sequence is CASSPGQGEGQPQHF. The CDR3, as DNA: TGTGCCAGCTCACCGGGACAGGGAGAAGGACAGCCCCAGCATTTT.

This chain links TRBV28 with TRBJ2-4; D possibly corresponds to TRBD2 (7 bases). The ends were cut back, 1 base at V and 8 bases at J, with 18 bases in the middle. Germline V lookup: CDR1 MDHEN, CDR2 SYDVKM. The CDR3 sequence is 16 residues long. CDR3 amino acids: CASSLLQGSRGDIQYF. The CDR3 nucleotides are TGTGCCAGCAGTTTATTACAGGGATCTCGGGGGGACATTCAGTACTTC.

This chain uses TRBV19 with TRBJ1-3; D gene ambiguous. The length of the CDR3 is 14 residues. Germline V gene sequence: CDR1 LNHDA, CDR2 SQIVND (reference sequence). Trimming removed 10 bases from V and 3 bases from J, with 16 bases in between. CDR3 residues: CATLGEELGNTIYF. In DNA form, the CDR3 reads TGTGCCACCCTCGGGGAGGAACTTGGAAACACCATATATTTT.

The chain uses TRBV9 and TRBJ1-2; D perhaps matches TRBD1 (6 bases). The V and J ends lost 0 bases and 4 bases respectively, with 13 bases between them. Germline lookup yields CDR1 SGDLS and CDR2 YYNGEE. This CDR3 has 15 amino acids. The CDR3 DNA is TGTGCCAGCAGCGTAGCGCCAGGGGTCTCCTATGGCTACACCTTC. Translation gives CASSVAPGVSYGYTF.

CDR3 DNA sequence: TGTGCCAGCAGCGGACAGGGAGACACTGAAGCTTTCTTT. It encodes CASSGQGDTEAFF. V and J are TRBV2 and TRBJ1-1; 8 positions match TRBD1. The germline CDR1 and CDR2 sequences are SNHLY and FYNNEI. The V segment lost 6 bases and the J segment 3 bases; nucleotides outside the gene matches: 3. The CDR3 has 13 residues. Using reference TRBV2 and TRBJ1-1 for the parts outside the CDR3, the full variable domain is EPEVTQTPSHQVTQMGQEVILRCVPISNHLYFYWYRQILGQKVEFLVSFYNNEISEKSEIFDDQFSVERPDGSNFTLKIRSTKLEDSAMYFCASSGQGDTEAFFGQGTRLTVV.

The rearrangement links TRBV7-6 to TRBJ1-5; TRBD1 matches 7 bases. The ends lost 1 base at V and 0 bases at J; junction bases unmatched: 9. CDR1 is SGHVS, CDR2 FNYEAQ, per germline. The CDR3 consists of 18 residues. Here the CDR3 DNA reads TGTGCCAGCAGCTTAGAAGGGTCAGGGGGGCCTAGCAATCAGCCCCAGCATTTT. As protein: CASSLEGSGGPSNQPQHF.

The chain has TRBV27 and TRBJ2-7; 8 nucleotides agree with TRBD2. Germline CDR1 reads MNHEY; CDR2 reads SMNVEV (reference sequence). The trim removed 6 bases at V and 3 bases at J, leaving 4 bases unmatched. The CDR3 loop spans 13 amino acids. The CDR3 reads CASSPGTSYEQYF. CDR3 coding DNA: TGTGCCAGCAGCCCAGGGACTAGCTACGAGCAGTACTTC.

The chain has TRBV2 and TRBJ2-7; 7 positions match TRBD2. V dropped 8 bases and J dropped 0; count of bases not matched to a gene: 16. Germline assignment: CDR1 SNHLY and CDR2 FYNNEI. The length of the CDR3 is 17 residues. The CDR3 DNA is TGTGCCAGCGAAGGAGGGATGCGGAGGGAGGGCTCCTACGAGCAGTACTTC. Encoded protein: CASEGGMRREGSYEQYF.

V is TRBV11-2 and J is TRBJ2-7, with 9 bases fitting TRBD2. Germline V lookup: CDR1 SGHAT, CDR2 FQNNGV. CDR3 length equals 14 residues. V gave up 5 bases and J gave up 6 bases; unmatched junction bases: 8. The CDR3, as DNA: TGTGCCAGCAGCCGCCTAGCGGGACCCCCCGAGCAGTACTTC. The encoded protein is CASSRLAGPPEQYF.

The rearrangement joins TRBV5-1 to TRBJ2-5, with 10 bases aligning to TRBD2. The CDR3 is 18 amino acids. V shed 1 base, J shed 5 bases, and the junction held 14 bases outside the gene matches. Germline CDR1 SGHRS, CDR2 YFSETQ. CDR3 nucleotide sequence: TGCGCCAGCAGCTTGATTCTTTGGGCTAGCGGGAGTTGGGAGACCCAGTACTTC. This codes for CASSLILWASGSWETQYF.

The V call is TRBV30, the J call TRBJ2-2; 10 bases agree with TRBD1. Germline V gene lookup returns CDR1 GTSNPN and CDR2 SVGIG (reference sequence). CDR3 size: 15 residues. Trimming removed 5 bases from V and 5 bases from J; junction bases left unmatched: 8. As DNA, the CDR3 is TGTGCCTGGGTAGCTGGGACAGGGGAAACCGGGGAGCTGTTTTTT. It is translated as CAWVAGTGETGELFF.

Details on this clone: Relative to the germline gene, one junction end is altered; a read error may explain this. The chain couples TRBV6-5 to TRBJ1-3; D unresolved. This CDR3 region has 14 residues. The germline V gene has CDR1 MNHEY and CDR2 SVGAGI. CDR3 in amino acids: CVSSPEEAGNTIYF. CDR3 in DNA: TGTGTCAGCAGTCCTGAGGAAGCTGGAAACACCATATATTTT.

This clone appeared a single time. The rearrangement uses TRBV5-1 and TRBJ1-2; TRBD1 aligns across 8 bases. Germline CDR1 is SGHRS and CDR2 is YFSETQ. The CDR3 contains 12 residues. After removal of 2 bases from V and 9 bases from J, the junction contained 3 bases not matched to a gene. CDR3 nucleotides: TGCGCCAGCAGCTTTTGGACAGGGAGCTACACCTTC. Its protein is CASSFWTGSYTF.

The chain uses TRBV7-7 and TRBJ2-3, with 15 bases matching TRBD2. The V and J ends lost 5 bases and 6 bases, in that order; junction bases with no gene match: 6. The CDR3 spans 16 residues. Germline V CDR1 and CDR2: SSHAT, FNYEAQ (reference sequence). The CDR3 sequence is CASSPGLAGGRDTQYF. The CDR3 DNA sequence: TGTGCCAGCAGCCCAGGACTAGCGGGAGGGCGGGATACGCAGTATTTT.

About this clone itself: Other DNA variants within this sample encode the same CDR3. The J gene is TRBJ2-7, the V gene TRBV7-9; TRBD1 agrees at 7 bases. Trimming took 1 base from V and 0 from J; bases not matched to a gene: 0. Germline CDR1 SEHNR, CDR2 FQNEAQ (reference sequence). The CDR3 runs to 14 residues. This chain's CDR3 is CASSLGDSSYEQYF. The CDR3 region has the DNA TGTGCCAGCAGCTTAGGGGACAGCTCCTACGAGCAGTACTTC.

J is TRBJ1-1 and V is TRBV4-1, with 8 bases fitting TRBD1. J gave up 7 bases and V 1 base, and 8 bases lay outside the gene matches. Per germline, CDR1 MGHRA and CDR2 YSYEKL. CDR3 length: 15 amino acids. The CDR3 DNA reads as TGCGCCAGCAGCCAAGCCGGACAGGGAGGGGATGAAGCTTTCTTT. It translates to CASSQAGQGGDEAFF.